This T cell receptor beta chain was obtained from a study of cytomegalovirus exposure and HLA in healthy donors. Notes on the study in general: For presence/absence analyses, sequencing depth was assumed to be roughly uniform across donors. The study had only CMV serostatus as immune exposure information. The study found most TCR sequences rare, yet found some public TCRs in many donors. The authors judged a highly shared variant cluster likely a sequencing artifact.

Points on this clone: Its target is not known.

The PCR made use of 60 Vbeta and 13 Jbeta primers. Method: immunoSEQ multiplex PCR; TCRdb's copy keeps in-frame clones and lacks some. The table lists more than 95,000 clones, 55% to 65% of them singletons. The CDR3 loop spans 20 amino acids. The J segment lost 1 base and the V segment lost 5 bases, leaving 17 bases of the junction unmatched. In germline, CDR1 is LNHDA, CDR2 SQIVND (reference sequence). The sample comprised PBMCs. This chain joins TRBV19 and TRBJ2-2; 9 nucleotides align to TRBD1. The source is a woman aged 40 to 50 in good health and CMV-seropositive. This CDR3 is CASSRRIWTGVKKNTGELFF. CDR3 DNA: TGTGCCAGTAGTCGACGAATCTGGACAGGGGTAAAGAAGAACACCGGGGAGCTGTTTTTT.